The clone carrying this T cell receptor beta chain was recorded a few times. Its antigen is undetermined. CDR1 and CDR2 from the germline V gene are MNHEY and SMNVEV (reference sequence). V shed 6 bases and J shed 8 bases, with 16 bases lying between them. The CDR3 is 14 amino acids. Sequenced by immunoSEQ multiplex PCR; TCRdb stores in-frame clones only, minus some. The sample comprises approximately 720,000 clones, 72% of which are singletons, and about 2% rests with the top ten. This sample is part of a study of shared clonotypes between healthy human individuals. General observations from the study: Generation of non-shared clonotypes was less probable than generation of clonotypes shared by all four donors. The study drew on few donors, limiting represented genetic and exposure-history diversity. Among donors, sharing of clonotypes was expected to be affected by sequencing depth.

Each donor was a Caucasian adult residing in Nashville, Tennessee. This TCR was recovered from a woman younger than 45 in good health. Material for sequencing was memory CD4+ T cells sorted from blood. As to subset: CD45RA-negative fraction. The V and J genes are TRBV27 and TRBJ1-4, with D tentatively TRBD1 (5 bases). The CDR3 bases are TGTGCCAGCAGGTACGGGGGACCTGGGGAAAAACTGTTTTTT. Amino acid sequence: CASRYGGPGEKLFF. Full variable domain (outside the CDR3, taken from reference TRBV27 and TRBJ1-4): EAQVTQNPRYLITVTGKKLTVTCSQNMNHEYMSWYRQDPGLGLRQIYYSMNVEVTDKGDVPEGYKVSRKEKRNFPLILESPSPNQTSLYFCASRYGGPGEKLFFGSGTQLSVL.